Listed below are T cell receptor beta chains from one sample, sequenced in a study of blood T cell repertoires in COVID-19. Assay used: immunoSEQ multiplex PCR; TCRdb lists only in-frame clones, some missing. The table records around 180,000 clones, roughly 81% of them present only once. Sample: peripheral blood. These receptors originate from a woman over 75 with COVID-19, enrolled during active disease. The CDR3 runs from the conserved cysteine through the conserved F or W. The D gene is left open where the match is weak. Size is stated for part of the rows, as once, few or many counts, or as a class when the clone is expanded.

J gene: TRBJ2-6
D gene: NA
CDR3 length: 17
clone size: NA
V gene: TRBV4-2
CDR3 DNA: TGTGCCAGCAGCCAAGTACAGGTGGTAAGTGGGGCCAACGTCCTGACTTTC
CDR3 protein: CASSQVQVVSGANVLTF

J gene: TRBJ1-2
D gene: NA
CDR3 length: 12
clone size: NA
V gene: TRBV7-9
CDR3 DNA: TGTGCCAGCAGCCTCGACAGTAATGGCTACACCTTC
CDR3 protein: CASSLDSNGYTF

J gene: TRBJ1-5
D gene: NA
CDR3 length: 14
clone size: NA
V gene: TRBV9
CDR3 DNA: TGTGCCAGCAGCGTAAGGGGTGGCAATCAGCCCCAGCATTTT
CDR3 protein: CASSVRGGNQPQHF

J gene: TRBJ2-1
D gene: TRBD1
CDR3 length: 15
clone size: NA
V gene: TRBV4-1
CDR3 DNA: TGCGCCAGCAGCCCAGGACAGGGGGTTTTGAATGAGCAGTTCTTC
CDR3 protein: CASSPGQGVLNEQFF

J gene: TRBJ1-2
D gene: NA
CDR3 length: 12
clone size: once
V gene: TRBV25-1
CDR3 DNA: TGTGCCAGCCGGGGGGTAGGGGTCGGCTACACCTTC
CDR3 protein: CASRGVGVGYTF

J gene: TRBJ2-1
D gene: TRBD2
CDR3 length: 17
clone size: NA
V gene: TRBV11-2
CDR3 DNA: TGTGCCAGCAGCTTAGCCCCTACTAGCGGGGGGGCCTATGAGCAGTTCTTC
CDR3 protein: CASSLAPTSGGAYEQFF

J gene: TRBJ2-7
D gene: NA
CDR3 length: 13
clone size: NA
V gene: TRBV18
CDR3 DNA: TGTGCCAGCTCACCACCTGCAGGGTGGGAGCAGTACTTC
CDR3 protein: CASSPPAGWEQYF

J gene: TRBJ2-7
D gene: TRBD2
CDR3 length: 15
clone size: NA
V gene: TRBV6-5
CDR3 DNA: TGTGCCAGCACACCCGGGGCGGGAGATTTTTACGAGCAGTACTTC
CDR3 protein: CASTPGAGDFYEQYF

J gene: TRBJ2-2
D gene: NA
CDR3 length: 12
clone size: once
V gene: TRBV11-3
CDR3 DNA: TGTGCCAGCACCTTGTATGCCGGGGAGCTGTTTTTT
CDR3 protein: CASTLYAGELFF

J gene: TRBJ2-3
D gene: TRBD2
CDR3 length: 17
clone size: once
V gene: TRBV24-1
CDR3 DNA: TGTGCCACCAGTGACACGGCTAGCGGGGGGGCCGCAGATACGCAGTATTTT
CDR3 protein: CATSDTASGGAADTQYF

J gene: TRBJ2-7
D gene: NA
CDR3 length: 14
clone size: NA
V gene: TRBV27
CDR3 DNA: TGTGCCAGCAGTTTTAACGGGGACTCCTACGAGCAGTACTTC
CDR3 protein: CASSFNGDSYEQYF

J gene: TRBJ1-4
D gene: NA
CDR3 length: 13
clone size: NA
V gene: TRBV11-3
CDR3 DNA: TGTGCCAGCAGCTTAGAACCCGCAGGTCGGCTGTTTTTT
CDR3 protein: CASSLEPAGRLFF

J gene: TRBJ1-2
D gene: NA
CDR3 length: 15
clone size: NA
V gene: TRBV3-1/TRBV3-2
CDR3 DNA: TGTGCCAGCAGCTCAGGAGGGATCCGGAACTATGGCTACACCTTC
CDR3 protein: CASSSGGIRNYGYTF

J gene: TRBJ1-5
D gene: NA
CDR3 length: 14
clone size: NA
V gene: TRBV6-5
CDR3 DNA: TGTGCCAGCTGTCCAGGGGCGGGCAATCAGCCCCAGCATTTT
CDR3 protein: CASCPGAGNQPQHF

J gene: TRBJ2-3
D gene: TRBD2
CDR3 length: 14
clone size: NA
V gene: TRBV28
CDR3 DNA: TGTGCCAGCAGTCCCGGACTAGCGGTTGGTACGCAGTATTTT
CDR3 protein: CASSPGLAVGTQYF

J gene: TRBJ2-2
D gene: TRBD1
CDR3 length: 17
clone size: once
V gene: TRBV10-3
CDR3 DNA: TGTGCCATCAGTGACTCGGGACAGTACGCGAACACCGGGGAGCTGTTTTTT
CDR3 protein: CAISDSGQYANTGELFF

J gene: TRBJ2-3
D gene: TRBD2
CDR3 length: 16
clone size: NA
V gene: TRBV5-1
CDR3 DNA: TGCGCCAGCAGCTTGGTGATAGCGGGGAGCACAGATACGCAGTATTTT
CDR3 protein: CASSLVIAGSTDTQYF

J gene: TRBJ1-4
D gene: TRBD1
CDR3 length: 15
clone size: many
V gene: TRBV7-9
CDR3 DNA: TGTGCCAGCAGCGGGGACGGGACAGGCGTTGAAAAACTGTTTTTT
CDR3 protein: CASSGDGTGVEKLFF

J gene: TRBJ1-4
D gene: NA
CDR3 length: 13
clone size: NA
V gene: TRBV12-3/TRBV12-4
CDR3 DNA: TGTGCCAGCACCCCCAGAGGATGGGAAAAACTGTTTTTT
CDR3 protein: CASTPRGWEKLFF

J gene: TRBJ2-2
D gene: NA
CDR3 length: 13
clone size: NA
V gene: TRBV7-2
CDR3 DNA: TGTGCCAGCAGTCCCACGGGAACCGGGGAGCTGTTTTTT
CDR3 protein: CASSPTGTGELFF

J gene: TRBJ1-1
D gene: NA
CDR3 length: 13
clone size: NA
V gene: TRBV25-1
CDR3 DNA: TGTGCCAGCAGTGTCACGGGGAGCACTGAAGCTTTCTTT
CDR3 protein: CASSVTGSTEAFF

J gene: TRBJ2-7
D gene: NA
CDR3 length: 13
clone size: NA
V gene: TRBV4-1
CDR3 DNA: TGCGCCAGCAGCCGACAGGAAAGATACGAGCAGTACTTC
CDR3 protein: CASSRQERYEQYF

J gene: TRBJ2-3
D gene: NA
CDR3 length: 15
clone size: NA
V gene: TRBV11-3
CDR3 DNA: TGTGCCAGCAGCTTAGATGGGGGGAGCACAGATACGCAGTATTTT
CDR3 protein: CASSLDGGSTDTQYF

J gene: TRBJ2-1
D gene: NA
CDR3 length: 15
clone size: NA
V gene: TRBV6-2/TRBV6-3
CDR3 DNA: TGTGCCAGCAGTTACAACTCACAGGGAACCAATGAGCAGTTCTTC
CDR3 protein: CASSYNSQGTNEQFF

J gene: TRBJ1-1
D gene: TRBD1
CDR3 length: 13
clone size: NA
V gene: TRBV6-5
CDR3 DNA: TGTGCCGCCCGGGACAGGGTGTTCACTGAAGCTTTCTTT
CDR3 protein: CAARDRVFTEAFF

J gene: TRBJ2-5
D gene: TRBD2
CDR3 length: 18
clone size: NA
V gene: TRBV25-1
CDR3 DNA: TGTGCCAGCAGAAGTGGGGCTAGCGGGAGTCTGGGGATAGAGACCCAGTACTTC
CDR3 protein: CASRSGASGSLGIETQYF

J gene: TRBJ2-5
D gene: TRBD1
CDR3 length: 16
clone size: NA
V gene: TRBV2
CDR3 DNA: TGTGCCAGCAGTGAGGGACAGGGGGCGCTGCAGGAGACCCAGTACTTC
CDR3 protein: CASSEGQGALQETQYF

J gene: TRBJ2-5
D gene: NA
CDR3 length: 14
clone size: NA
V gene: TRBV3-1/TRBV3-2
CDR3 DNA: TGTGCCAGCAGCCCCGGACTGGCACAAGAGACCCAGTACTTC
CDR3 protein: CASSPGLAQETQYF

J gene: TRBJ2-7
D gene: NA
CDR3 length: 13
clone size: NA
V gene: TRBV28
CDR3 DNA: TGTGCCAGCAGTCCCACAGTGGGCTACGAGCAGTACTTC
CDR3 protein: CASSPTVGYEQYF

J gene: TRBJ2-2
D gene: TRBD1
CDR3 length: 15
clone size: NA
V gene: TRBV15
CDR3 DNA: TGTGCCACCAGCATTACGGACAGGGTGGACGGGGAGCTGTTTTTT
CDR3 protein: CATSITDRVDGELFF

J gene: TRBJ1-2
D gene: TRBD1
CDR3 length: 14
clone size: NA
V gene: TRBV11-3
CDR3 DNA: TGTGCCAGCAGCTTAGATTCCGGGACAGATGGCTACACCTTC
CDR3 protein: CASSLDSGTDGYTF

J gene: TRBJ2-7
D gene: NA
CDR3 length: 12
clone size: NA
V gene: TRBV18
CDR3 DNA: TGTGCCAGCTCACCCCAAATCTACGAGCAGTACTTC
CDR3 protein: CASSPQIYEQYF

J gene: TRBJ1-1
D gene: TRBD1
CDR3 length: 15
clone size: once
V gene: TRBV2
CDR3 DNA: TGTGCCAGCCAGGTAAACAGGGGTCTAAACACTGAAGCTTTCTTT
CDR3 protein: CASQVNRGLNTEAFF

J gene: TRBJ1-3
D gene: TRBD1
CDR3 length: 14
clone size: NA
V gene: TRBV5-4
CDR3 DNA: TGTGCCAGCAGCGCGGGACAGACTGGAAACACCATATATTTT
CDR3 protein: CASSAGQTGNTIYF

J gene: TRBJ2-3
D gene: NA
CDR3 length: 15
clone size: NA
V gene: TRBV10-3
CDR3 DNA: TGTGCCATCAGTGAGACCCTATGGAGCACAGATACGCAGTATTTT
CDR3 protein: CAISETLWSTDTQYF

J gene: TRBJ2-7
D gene: TRBD1
CDR3 length: 11
clone size: once
V gene: TRBV2
CDR3 DNA: TGTGCCAGCAGCGACAGGGTCGAGCAGTACTTC
CDR3 protein: CASSDRVEQYF

J gene: TRBJ2-2
D gene: TRBD1
CDR3 length: 16
clone size: NA
V gene: TRBV7-8
CDR3 DNA: TGTGCCAGCAGCTTAAACAGGGGGCCGGGCACCGGGGAGCTGTTTTTT
CDR3 protein: CASSLNRGPGTGELFF

J gene: TRBJ2-5
D gene: NA
CDR3 length: 14
clone size: NA
V gene: TRBV7-9
CDR3 DNA: TGTGCCAGCAGCTTCTCCCAGGGAGGAGAGACCCAGTACTTC
CDR3 protein: CASSFSQGGETQYF

J gene: TRBJ2-5
D gene: NA
CDR3 length: 17
clone size: NA
V gene: TRBV13
CDR3 DNA: TGTGCCAGCAGCCTCTCCTCGGGGGGCGCCTTCCAAGAGACCCAGTACTTC
CDR3 protein: CASSLSSGGAFQETQYF

J gene: TRBJ2-7
D gene: TRBD2
CDR3 length: 14
clone size: NA
V gene: TRBV5-1
CDR3 DNA: TGCGCCAGCAGGGCGGGACTAGGGACCTACGAGCAGTACTTC
CDR3 protein: CASRAGLGTYEQYF

J gene: TRBJ2-1
D gene: TRBD2
CDR3 length: 18
clone size: NA
V gene: TRBV19
CDR3 DNA: TGTGCCAGTAGTAGGGACGGGACTAGATCCGCCTCCTACAATGAGCAGTTCTTC
CDR3 protein: CASSRDGTRSASYNEQFF

J gene: TRBJ2-1
D gene: NA
CDR3 length: 15
clone size: NA
V gene: TRBV11-2
CDR3 DNA: TGTGCCAGCAGCATTAGTCGGGGAGCGTCTAATGAGCAGTTCTTC
CDR3 protein: CASSISRGASNEQFF

J gene: TRBJ1-4
D gene: NA
CDR3 length: 16
clone size: NA
V gene: TRBV4-1
CDR3 DNA: TGCGCCAGCAGCCAAGTCCTCGGGAGGCCTAATGAAAAACTGTTTTTT
CDR3 protein: CASSQVLGRPNEKLFF

J gene: TRBJ2-7
D gene: NA
CDR3 length: 12
clone size: NA
V gene: TRBV19
CDR3 DNA: TGTGCCAGTAGTAAGACAGGCCTTGAGCAGTACTTC
CDR3 protein: CASSKTGLEQYF

J gene: TRBJ2-3
D gene: NA
CDR3 length: 12
clone size: NA
V gene: TRBV29-1
CDR3 DNA: TGCAGCGTTCTAGCTCCCACAGATACGCAGTATTTT
CDR3 protein: CSVLAPTDTQYF

J gene: TRBJ2-7
D gene: NA
CDR3 length: 15
clone size: NA
V gene: TRBV21-1
CDR3 DNA: TGTGCCAGCAGCAAAGGGGACAGGCTACCCTACGAGCAGTACTTC
CDR3 protein: CASSKGDRLPYEQYF

J gene: TRBJ1-1
D gene: TRBD1
CDR3 length: 17
clone size: NA
V gene: TRBV11-3
CDR3 DNA: TGTGCCAGCAGCTTAAAGGGACAGGGGGCAGGTGGGACTGAAGCTTTCTTT
CDR3 protein: CASSLKGQGAGGTEAFF

J gene: TRBJ2-1
D gene: NA
CDR3 length: 12
clone size: few
V gene: TRBV7-9
CDR3 DNA: TGTGCCAGCAGCCACGGGAACAATGAGCAGTTCTTC
CDR3 protein: CASSHGNNEQFF

J gene: TRBJ1-4
D gene: NA
CDR3 length: 13
clone size: NA
V gene: TRBV11-2
CDR3 DNA: TGTGCCAGCAGCTTAACGGGGAATGAAAAACTGTTTTTT
CDR3 protein: CASSLTGNEKLFF

J gene: TRBJ2-5
D gene: NA
CDR3 length: 16
clone size: NA
V gene: TRBV4-3
CDR3 DNA: TGCGCCAGCAGCCAAGGCAGGCTCGAGTACCAAGAGACCCAGTACTTC
CDR3 protein: CASSQGRLEYQETQYF

J gene: TRBJ2-3
D gene: TRBD2
CDR3 length: 16
clone size: NA
V gene: TRBV5-1
CDR3 DNA: TGCGCCAGCAGCTTGATGCTGGCGGGGGGGCAAGATACGCAGTATTTT
CDR3 protein: CASSLMLAGGQDTQYF

J gene: TRBJ2-3
D gene: TRBD1
CDR3 length: 16
clone size: NA
V gene: TRBV24-1
CDR3 DNA: TGTGCCACCAGTGACCCGACAGGGGGCGCGAAAGATACGCAGTATTTT
CDR3 protein: CATSDPTGGAKDTQYF

J gene: TRBJ1-4
D gene: TRBD1
CDR3 length: 15
clone size: NA
V gene: TRBV10-3
CDR3 DNA: TGTGCCATCAGCCCGACAGGGGGCGCGTCGGAAAAACTGTTTTTT
CDR3 protein: CAISPTGGASEKLFF

J gene: TRBJ1-4
D gene: NA
CDR3 length: 18
clone size: NA
V gene: TRBV14
CDR3 DNA: TGTGCCAGCAGCCAAGATCCTGCAGGGGCTGCAACTAATGAAAAACTGTTTTTT
CDR3 protein: CASSQDPAGAATNEKLFF